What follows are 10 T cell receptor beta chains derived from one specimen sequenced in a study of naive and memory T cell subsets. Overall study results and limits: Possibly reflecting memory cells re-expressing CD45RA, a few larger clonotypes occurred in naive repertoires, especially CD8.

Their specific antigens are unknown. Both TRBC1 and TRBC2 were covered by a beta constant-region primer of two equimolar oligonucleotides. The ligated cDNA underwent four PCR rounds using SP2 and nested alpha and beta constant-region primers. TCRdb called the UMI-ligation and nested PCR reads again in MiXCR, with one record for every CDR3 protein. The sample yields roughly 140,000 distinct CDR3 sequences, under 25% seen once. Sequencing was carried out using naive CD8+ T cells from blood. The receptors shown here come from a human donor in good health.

The CDR3 DNA sequence: TGTGCCAGCAGTTCCCCGGGGAAGAGCAATCAGCCCCAGCATTTT. This gives the protein CASSSPGKSNQPQHF. V and J are TRBV28 and TRBJ1-5; D gene unclear. Trimming left V 4 bases short and J 1 base short, with 11 bases between. This CDR3 has 15 amino acids. Germline-derived CDR1 and CDR2 are MDHEN and SYDVKM.

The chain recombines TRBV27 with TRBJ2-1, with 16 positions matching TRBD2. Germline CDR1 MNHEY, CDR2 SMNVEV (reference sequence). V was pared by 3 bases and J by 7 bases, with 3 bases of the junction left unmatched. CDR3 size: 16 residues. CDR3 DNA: TGTGCCAGCAGTTTTGGGACTAGCGGGAGGGTAAATGAGCAGTTCTTC. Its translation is CASSFGTSGRVNEQFF.

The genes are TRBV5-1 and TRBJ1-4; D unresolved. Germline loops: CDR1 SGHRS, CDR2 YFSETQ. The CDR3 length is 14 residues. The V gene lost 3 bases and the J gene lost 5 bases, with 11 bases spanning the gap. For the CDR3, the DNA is TGCGCCAGCAGCTCGGACGTGGTAAATGAAAAACTGTTTTTT. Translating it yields CASSSDVVNEKLFF.

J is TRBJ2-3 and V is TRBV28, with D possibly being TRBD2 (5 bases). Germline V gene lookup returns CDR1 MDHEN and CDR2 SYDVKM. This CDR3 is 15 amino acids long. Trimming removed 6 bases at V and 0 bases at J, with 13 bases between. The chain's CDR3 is CASSQLESSTDTQYF. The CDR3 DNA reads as TGTGCCAGCAGCCAACTAGAATCTAGCACAGATACGCAGTATTTT. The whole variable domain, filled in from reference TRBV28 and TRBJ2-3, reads DVKVTQSSRYLVKRTGEKVFLECVQDMDHENMFWYRQDPGLGLRLIYFSYDVKMKEKGDIPEGYSVSREKKERFSLILESASTNQTSMYLCASSQLESSTDTQYFGPGTRLTVL.

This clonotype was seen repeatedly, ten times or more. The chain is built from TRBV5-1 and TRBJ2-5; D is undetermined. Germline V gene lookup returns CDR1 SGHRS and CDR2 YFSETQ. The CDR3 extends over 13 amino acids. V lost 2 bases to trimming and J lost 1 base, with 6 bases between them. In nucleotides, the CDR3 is TGCGCCAGCAGCTTAGGGATCCAAGAGACCCAGTACTTC. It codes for CASSLGIQETQYF.

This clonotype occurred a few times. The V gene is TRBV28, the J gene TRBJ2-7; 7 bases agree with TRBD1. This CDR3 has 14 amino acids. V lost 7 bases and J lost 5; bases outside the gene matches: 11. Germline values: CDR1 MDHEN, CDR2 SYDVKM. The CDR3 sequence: CASKETGSGDEQYF. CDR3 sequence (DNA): TGTGCCAGCAAAGAGACAGGGAGTGGCGACGAGCAGTACTTC.

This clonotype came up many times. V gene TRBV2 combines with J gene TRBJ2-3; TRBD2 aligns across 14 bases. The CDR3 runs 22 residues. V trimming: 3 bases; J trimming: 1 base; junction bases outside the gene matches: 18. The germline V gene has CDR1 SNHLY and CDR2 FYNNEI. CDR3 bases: TGTGCCAGCAGTGACTTGGGACAGGCGACTAGCGGGAGGGCCGGGGGCACAGATACGCAGTATTTT. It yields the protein CASSDLGQATSGRAGGTDTQYF.

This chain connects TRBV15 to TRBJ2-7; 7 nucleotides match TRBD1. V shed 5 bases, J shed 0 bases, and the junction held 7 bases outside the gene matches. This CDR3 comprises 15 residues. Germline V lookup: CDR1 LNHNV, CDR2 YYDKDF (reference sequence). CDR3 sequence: CATSEGTDSSYEQYF. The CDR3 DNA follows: TGTGCCACCAGCGAGGGGACAGACAGCTCCTACGAGCAGTACTTC.

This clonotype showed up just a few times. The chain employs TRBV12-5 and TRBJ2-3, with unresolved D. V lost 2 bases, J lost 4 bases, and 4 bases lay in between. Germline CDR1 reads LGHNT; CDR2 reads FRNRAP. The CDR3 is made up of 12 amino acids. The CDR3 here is CASGLNSDTQYF. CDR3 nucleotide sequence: TGTGCTAGTGGTTTGAACTCAGATACGCAGTATTTT.

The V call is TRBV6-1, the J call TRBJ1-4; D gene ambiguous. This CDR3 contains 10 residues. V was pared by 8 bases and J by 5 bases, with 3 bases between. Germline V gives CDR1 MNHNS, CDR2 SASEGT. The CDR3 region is CASGNEKLFF. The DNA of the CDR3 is TGTGCCAGCGGAAATGAAAAACTGTTTTTT.